Listed below are T cell receptor beta chains from one sample, sequenced in a study of cytomegalovirus exposure and HLA in healthy donors. Only in-frame clones appear in the TCRdb table, and some are missing; sequencing was by immunoSEQ multiplex PCR. The repertoire holds some 190,000 clones, with about four fifths as singletons. The specimen sequenced was PBMCs. These receptors were obtained from a woman in her 30s in good health and CMV-seronegative. Each CDR3 is given with its conserved first and last residue. A D gene is named only where the DNA matches it firmly. Size is omitted from some rows. Given values are once, few, many or a class for expanded clones.

j_call,d_call,v_call,clone_size,cdr3_nt,cdr3_aa
TRBJ2-7,TRBD1,TRBV19,once,TGTGCCAGTAGTCCGGGACAGGGGGCCTACGAGCAGTACTTC,CASSPGQGAYEQYF
TRBJ1-1,-,TRBV19,-,TGTGCCAGTAGTATCCCCGGGAACACTGAAGCTTTCTTT,CASSIPGNTEAFF
TRBJ2-2,-,TRBV4-1,-,TGCGCCAGCAGCCAAGATCCACCTGTGGGGCCCGGGGAGCTGTTTTTT,CASSQDPPVGPGELFF
TRBJ2-7,-,TRBV2,few,TGTGCCAGCAGTGTCCGGGGTAACGAGCAGTACTTC,CASSVRGNEQYF
TRBJ1-1,-,TRBV4-2,-,TGTGCCAGCAGCCAAGGGGGCCTAATCCAGAACACTGAAGCTTTCTTT,CASSQGGLIQNTEAFF
TRBJ1-1,-,TRBV5-1,-,TGCGCCAGCAGCTTGGTGGGACAGAACACTGAAGCTTTCTTT,CASSLVGQNTEAFF
TRBJ2-3,TRBD2,TRBV10-2,-,TGCGCCAGCAGTGCCCCTTTACTAGCGGGGGGGGCAGATACGCAGTATTTT,CASSAPLLAGGADTQYF
TRBJ2-2,-,TRBV28,-,TGTGCCAGCAGTTTATATCAGGGCCCAGAGGCCGGGGAGCTGTTTTTT,CASSLYQGPEAGELFF
TRBJ1-1,-,TRBV5-5,-,TGTGCCAGCAGCCCCCCTCGGGGGAACACTGAAGCTTTCTTT,CASSPPRGNTEAFF
TRBJ2-5,-,TRBV7-9,few,TGTGCCAGCAGCACCCGACAGACCCAAGAGACCCAGTACTTC,CASSTRQTQETQYF
TRBJ2-1,-,TRBV4-3,-,TGCGCCAGCAGCCGGGCTCTACTCTCCTACAATGAGCAGTTCTTC,CASSRALLSYNEQFF
TRBJ1-2,TRBD1,TRBV9,few,TGTGCCAGCGGTAGCTGGGGACAGGGTTATGGCTACACCTTC,CASGSWGQGYGYTF
TRBJ2-1,TRBD2,TRBV15,-,TGTGCCACCAGCAGTAGACCTAGCGGGGGGTTATATGAGCAGTTCTTC,CATSSRPSGGLYEQFF
TRBJ2-3,TRBD2,TRBV11-2,-,TGTGCCATCAAACTCAGCGGGGGGGCGGGAGATACGCAGTATTTT,CAIKLSGGAGDTQYF
TRBJ2-4,TRBD2,TRBV9,-,TGTGCCAGCAGCACTGATTTGGGAGCGGGGGTAAAAAACATTCAGTACTTC,CASSTDLGAGVKNIQYF
TRBJ2-5,-,TRBV29-1,-,TGCAGCGAACAAGGAGTCTTCCAAGAGACCCAGTACTTC,CSEQGVFQETQYF
TRBJ1-5,TRBD1,TRBV6-7,few,TGTGCCAGCAGTTACGACGGACAGGGGGCCGATCAGCCCCAGCATTTT,CASSYDGQGADQPQHF
TRBJ2-7,-,TRBV7-2,once,TGTGCCAGCAGCCTACTTACTCCGGTTTTCGACGAGCAGTACTTC,CASSLLTPVFDEQYF
TRBJ2-5,TRBD1,TRBV18,few,TGTGCCAGCTCACCACTCGGGACAGCTCAAGAGACCCAGTACTTC,CASSPLGTAQETQYF
TRBJ2-3,-,TRBV5-1,-,TGCGCCAGCAGCTTGGCCATGGATACGCAGTATTTT,CASSLAMDTQYF
TRBJ1-1,TRBD1,TRBV4-1,-,TGCGCCAGCAGCCAGGGGGGACAGGGAGCCACTGAAGCTTTCTTT,CASSQGGQGATEAFF
TRBJ1-4,-,TRBV10-3,-,TGTGCCATCAGTGAGTCGATGTCCCTAACAACTAATGAAAAACTGTTTTTT,CAISESMSLTTNEKLFF
TRBJ1-1,TRBD1,TRBV7-2,-,TGTGCCAGCAGCTATAGGACAGGGGTGGCTATGAACACTGAAGCTTTCTTT,CASSYRTGVAMNTEAFF
TRBJ2-1,TRBD1,TRBV6-1,-,TGTGCCACCATAGGGGACAGCCCCTACAATGAGCAGTTCTTC,CATIGDSPYNEQFF
TRBJ1-4,TRBD1,TRBV7-6,few,TGTGCCAGCAGCCCCCTCCCCGACAGGGGCGAAAAACTGTTTTTT,CASSPLPDRGEKLFF
TRBJ2-7,-,TRBV7-2,-,TGTGCCAGCAGCCCCAAGCCCTACGAGCAGTACTTC,CASSPKPYEQYF
TRBJ2-7,TRBD2,TRBV5-1,-,TGCGCCAGCAGCTTCCTACTGGCGGGGGGCCCCTACGAGCAGTACTTC,CASSFLLAGGPYEQYF
TRBJ1-2,-,TRBV19,-,TGTGCCAGTACAGGACAGTTTAACTATGGCTACACCTTC,CASTGQFNYGYTF
TRBJ1-2,-,TRBV7-2,-,TGTGCCAGCAGCTTAGCGACAAACTATGGCTACACCTTC,CASSLATNYGYTF
TRBJ1-3,-,TRBV30,-,TGTGCCTGGAGTGCAACAGGGACTGGAAACACCATATATTTT,CAWSATGTGNTIYF
TRBJ2-5,TRBD2,TRBV7-2,-,TGTGCCAGCAGCCGGCGGTGGAGTAGCGGGGGGGAAGAGACCCAGTACTTC,CASSRRWSSGGEETQYF
TRBJ2-1,-,TRBV14,-,TGTGCCAGCAGCCCCGGACCGAGGGCCACGCGGGATAATGAGCAGTTCTTC,CASSPGPRATRDNEQFF
TRBJ1-1,-,TRBV19,-,TGTGCCAGTAGCTCAAGGAGGGGTACTGAAGCTTTCTTT,CASSSRRGTEAFF
TRBJ1-2,-,TRBV25-1,-,TGTGCCAGCAGCTCTGGACTGATCTATGGCTACACCTTC,CASSSGLIYGYTF
TRBJ2-7,TRBD2,TRBV5-1,-,TGCGCCAGCAGCTGGGACCGGGGGGGATACGAGCAGTACTTC,CASSWDRGGYEQYF
TRBJ1-2,-,TRBV19,-,TGTGCCAGTAGTACGACTTGGGGGGGCCGCAACTATGGCTACACCTTC,CASSTTWGGRNYGYTF
TRBJ2-7,-,TRBV5-1,-,TGCGCCAGCAGCTTGCAGGGGTTAAGATACGAGCAGTACTTC,CASSLQGLRYEQYF
TRBJ2-3,TRBD2,TRBV4-3,-,TGCGCCAGCAGCAACGGGGGGGGTGGCACAGATACGCAGTATTTT,CASSNGGGGTDTQYF
TRBJ2-5,TRBD1,TRBV6-5,-,TGTGCCAGCAGTGCCCGGACAGGGGGAGAGACCCAGTACTTC,CASSARTGGETQYF
TRBJ2-3,TRBD2,TRBV2,once,TGTGCCAGCAGTGAAGCGGGGACTAGCGGGGGGAATACGCAGTATTTT,CASSEAGTSGGNTQYF
TRBJ2-1,-,TRBV7-2,-,TGTGCCAGCAGCTTATATGGGGGGAACAATGAGCAGTTCTTC,CASSLYGGNNEQFF
TRBJ2-3,TRBD2,TRBV7-2,-,TGTGCCAGCAGTTCGGCCGGGACTAGTGATACGCAGTATTTT,CASSSAGTSDTQYF
TRBJ1-2,TRBD1,TRBV4-3,-,TGCGCCAGCAGCCAAGGCCGGACAGGGGGCCTCTATGGCTACACCTTC,CASSQGRTGGLYGYTF
TRBJ2-1,-,TRBV9,-,TGTGCCAGCAGCGCCGACGGGGATCCCTCTTACAATGAGCAGTTCTTC,CASSADGDPSYNEQFF
TRBJ1-2,-,TRBV6-5,-,TGTGCCAGCAGTCCCTTCGCGTTGGCAGGCTATGGCTACACCTTC,CASSPFALAGYGYTF
TRBJ2-3,TRBD2,TRBV6-4,few,TGTGCCAGCAGTTTCACCGGGACTAGCGGTAGCACAGATACGCAGTATTTT,CASSFTGTSGSTDTQYF
TRBJ2-5,TRBD2,TRBV5-1,-,TGCGCCAGCAGCCCCGGACTAGCGCAAGAGACCCAGTACTTC,CASSPGLAQETQYF
TRBJ1-6,TRBD1,TRBV6-5,-,TGTGCCAGCAGCCGGACAGGGGTTTCACCCCTCCACTTT,CASSRTGVSPLHF
TRBJ2-2,-,TRBV29-1,-,TGCAGCGTCTCCGTCTCGAACACCGGGGAGCTGTTTTTT,CSVSVSNTGELFF
TRBJ2-5,-,TRBV19,-,TGTGCCAGTAGTGGAGGACAGCCGCTCTACCAAGAGACCCAGTACTTC,CASSGGQPLYQETQYF
TRBJ1-1,-,TRBV6-1,-,TGTGCCAGCAGTGAACTGGACTGGGAAGCTTTCTTT,CASSELDWEAFF
TRBJ2-1,TRBD1,TRBV9,once,TGTGCCAGCAGCGTAGTTGGGACAGGGGACAATGAGCAGTTCTTC,CASSVVGTGDNEQFF
TRBJ1-2,TRBD1,TRBV27,-,TGTGCCAGCAGTCCATCGACAGGGGGCATAGATGGCTACACCTTC,CASSPSTGGIDGYTF